The next 10 T cell receptor beta chains were all read from a single sample in a study of shared clonotypes between healthy human individuals. Measured with immunoSEQ multiplex PCR; TCRdb has only the in-frame clones, and not every one. The data contain around 700,000 clones, 72% of them seen just once; the ten biggest clones take up 1.8%. The sample taken for sequencing was memory CD4+ T cells sorted from blood. Documented subset: CD45RA-negative fraction. These receptors were collected from a woman aged 30 to 39 in good health.

The chain combines TRBV6-4 with TRBJ2-3, with D perhaps matching TRBD1 (6 bases). This CDR3 is built from 15 residues. In germline, CDR1 is MRHNA, CDR2 SNTAGT. Trimming pared 3 bases from V and 0 bases from J, leaving 10 bases between. The CDR3 reads CASSEQGGSTDTQYF. The CDR3 coding sequence is TGTGCCAGCAGTGAACAAGGGGGAAGCACAGATACGCAGTATTTT.

This chain connects TRBV4-1 to TRBJ1-3; unclear D gene. CDR1 is MGHRA and CDR2 is YSYEKL in the germline V gene. The CDR3 has 14 residues. The V end was cut by 0 bases, the J end by 8 bases, with 11 bases between. CDR3 protein: CASSQDIFLDTIYF. For the CDR3, the DNA is TGCGCCAGCAGCCAAGATATCTTTTTGGACACCATATATTTT.

This clone was observed a few times. The V call is TRBV5-1, the J call TRBJ1-4; D possibly corresponds to TRBD1 (5 bases). This CDR3 has 17 residues. CDR1 is SGHRS, CDR2 YFSETQ, per germline. With 5 bases removed from V and 5 bases from J, the gap between germline ends came to 22 bases. CDR3 bases: TGCGCCAGCAGTCTTGGATGGTTGAGGGGCGCAAATGAAAAACTGTTTTTT. It encodes CASSLGWLRGANEKLFF. Drawing the rest from reference TRBV5-1 and TRBJ1-4, the complete variable domain is KAGVTQTPRYLIKTRGQQVTLSCSPISGHRSVSWYQQTPGQGLQFLFEYFSETQRNKGNFPGRFSGRQFSNSRSEMNVSTLELGDSALYLCASSLGWLRGANEKLFFGSGTQLSVL.

Turning to this clone: A far larger clone is one base from this, pointing to a likely read error. The chain employs TRBV6-6 and TRBJ2-7; D uncertain. Germline V gene data show CDR1 as MNHNY and CDR2 as SVGAGI (reference sequence). This CDR3 region has 11 residues. CDR3 bases: TGTGCCAGCAGTAACTCCTACGAGCAGTACTTC. It encodes CASSNSYEQYF.

As regards this clone: The sample contains more than one DNA sequence encoding this CDR3. The V gene is TRBV28, the J gene TRBJ1-4; tentatively, D is TRBD1 (5 bases). Germline loops: CDR1 MDHEN, CDR2 SYDVKM. V was cut by 5 bases and J by 8 bases, with 9 bases left in between. This CDR3 is 12 amino acids long. The CDR3 bases are TGTGCCAGCAGTGGGGGTGGGGAAAAACTGTTTTTT. Translated, it gives CASSGGGEKLFF. Together with reference TRBV28 and TRBJ1-4, the CDR3 gives the full variable domain: DVKVTQSSRYLVKRTGEKVFLECVQDMDHENMFWYRQDPGLGLRLIYFSYDVKMKEKGDIPEGYSVSREKKERFSLILESASTNQTSMYLCASSGGGEKLFFGSGTQLSVL.

The CDR3 nucleotides read TGTGCCAGCAGCTTTGAGGCGGGAGGGCAGTACGAGCAGTACTTC. As protein: CASSFEAGGQYEQYF. The J gene is TRBJ2-7, the V gene TRBV7-3; 9 bases are shared with TRBD2. CDR1 is SGHTA and CDR2 is FQGTGA in the germline V gene. CDR3 length: 15 residues. Trimming took 3 bases from V and 4 from J; bases not matched to a gene: 7.

In DNA form, the CDR3 reads TGTGCCAGCAGTGTTATGGGATACAATGAAAAACTGTTTTTT. Amino acids: CASSVMGYNEKLFF. The rearrangement uses TRBV2 and TRBJ1-4; D remains unclear. The germline V gene has CDR1 SNHLY and CDR2 FYNNEI. V was pared by 4 bases and J by 5 bases, with 11 bases between. The CDR3 has 14 residues.

The rearrangement joins TRBV18 to TRBJ2-1, with TRBD1 matching 11 bases. The CDR3 loop spans 16 amino acids. V lost 5 bases and J lost 6; bases outside the gene matches: 9. Germline V gives CDR1 KGHSH, CDR2 LQKENI. CDR3 loop: CASSGQGAIVSNEQFF. CDR3 bases: TGTGCCAGCTCAGGACAGGGGGCGATAGTCTCCAATGAGCAGTTCTTC.

This clone was observed a handful of times. The V call is TRBV29-1, the J call TRBJ1-6, with 7 bases fitting TRBD1. The CDR3 sequence is 11 residues long. CDR1 and CDR2 from the germline V gene are SQVTM and ANQGSEA. With V trimmed by 7 bases and J by 14 bases, 8 bases remained unmatched. CDR3 sequence reads: CSARQGGALHF. The CDR3 DNA reads as TGCAGCGCCCGACAGGGAGGGGCCCTCCACTTT. The full variable domain, rest sourced from reference TRBV29-1 and TRBJ1-6, is SAVISQKPSRDICQRGTSLTIQCQVDSQVTMMFWYRQQPGQSLTLIATANQGSEATYESGFVIDKFPISRPNLTFSTLTVSNMSPEDSSIYLCSARQGGALHFGNGTRLTVT.

The V gene is TRBV10-3, the J gene TRBJ1-3; 8 bases are shared with TRBD1. This CDR3 is 14 amino acids long. V was pared by 6 bases and J by 2 bases, with 3 bases of the junction left unmatched. Germline V gene sequence: CDR1 ENHRY, CDR2 SYGVKD. CDR3 sequence reads: CAISPTGAGNTIYF. CDR3 nucleotide sequence: TGTGCCATCAGCCCGACAGGGGCTGGAAACACCATATATTTT.